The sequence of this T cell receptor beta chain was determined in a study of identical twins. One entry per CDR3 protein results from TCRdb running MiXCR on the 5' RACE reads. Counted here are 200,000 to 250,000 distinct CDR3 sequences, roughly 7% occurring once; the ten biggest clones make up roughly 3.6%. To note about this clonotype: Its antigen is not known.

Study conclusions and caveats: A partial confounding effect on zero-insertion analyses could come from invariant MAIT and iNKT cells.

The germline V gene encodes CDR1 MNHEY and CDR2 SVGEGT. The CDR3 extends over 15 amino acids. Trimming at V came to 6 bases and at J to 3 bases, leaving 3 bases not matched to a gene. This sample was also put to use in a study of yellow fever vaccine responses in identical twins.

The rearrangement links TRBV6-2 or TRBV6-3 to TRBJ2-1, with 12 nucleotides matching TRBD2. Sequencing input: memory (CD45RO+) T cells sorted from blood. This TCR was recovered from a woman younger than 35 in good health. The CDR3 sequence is CASSATSGSYNEQFF. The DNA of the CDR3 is TGTGCCAGCAGCGCGACTAGCGGGAGCTACAATGAGCAGTTCTTC.